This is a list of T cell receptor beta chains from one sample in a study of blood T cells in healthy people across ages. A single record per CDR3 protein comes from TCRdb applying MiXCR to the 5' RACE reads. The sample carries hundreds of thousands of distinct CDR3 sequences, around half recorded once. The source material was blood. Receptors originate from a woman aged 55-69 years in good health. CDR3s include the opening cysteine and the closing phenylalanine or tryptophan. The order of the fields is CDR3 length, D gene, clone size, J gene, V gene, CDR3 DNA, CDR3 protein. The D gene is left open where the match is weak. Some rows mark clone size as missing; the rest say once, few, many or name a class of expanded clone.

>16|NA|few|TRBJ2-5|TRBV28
TGTGCCAGCAGTTTAGGGGGGAGGTACGACCAAGAGACCCAGTACTTC
CASSLGGRYDQETQYF
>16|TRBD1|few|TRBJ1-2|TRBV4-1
TGCGCCAGCAGCCCGTCACAGGGGGCAGGGCCGCGGGGCTACACCTTC
CASSPSQGAGPRGYTF
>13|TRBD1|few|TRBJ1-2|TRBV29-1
TGCAGCGTTCCTGACAGGGGGATTTATGGCTACACCTTC
CSVPDRGIYGYTF
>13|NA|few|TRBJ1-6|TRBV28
TGTGCCAGTTATCCGGGGGATAATTCACCCCTCCACTTT
CASYPGDNSPLHF
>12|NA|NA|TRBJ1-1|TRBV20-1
TGCAGTGCTAGGCTCAAGAACACTGAAGCTTTCTTT
CSARLKNTEAFF
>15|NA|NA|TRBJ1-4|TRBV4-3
TGCGCCAGCAGCCAAGAGCGCCACTATACGGAAAAACTGTTTTTT
CASSQERHYTEKLFF
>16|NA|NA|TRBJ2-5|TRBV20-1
TGCAGTGCTAGACTTCAGCTCCCGGGACGGCAAGAGACCCAGTACTTC
CSARLQLPGRQETQYF
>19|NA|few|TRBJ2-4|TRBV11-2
TGTGCCAGCAGCTTAAGACCCCCCGGGGGTCAACTAGCCAAAAACATTCAGTACTTC
CASSLRPPGGQLAKNIQYF
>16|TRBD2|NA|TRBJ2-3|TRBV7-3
TGTGCCAGCAGCTTAAGGACTAGCGGGGACACAGATACGCAGTATTTT
CASSLRTSGDTDTQYF
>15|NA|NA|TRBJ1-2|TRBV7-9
TGTGCCAGCAGCCTACCGGACGGAGGTTTCTATGGCTACACCTTC
CASSLPDGGFYGYTF
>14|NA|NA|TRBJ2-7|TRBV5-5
TGTGCCAGCAGCTTTACGCAGGGAGGTTACGAGCAGTACTTC
CASSFTQGGYEQYF
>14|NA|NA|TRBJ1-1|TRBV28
TGTGCCAGCAGTCCGGACGTCTTGAACACTGAAGCTTTCTTT
CASSPDVLNTEAFF
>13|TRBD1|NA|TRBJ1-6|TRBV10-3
TGTGCCGCCCGGGGACAGGGGAATTCACCCCTCCACTTT
CAARGQGNSPLHF
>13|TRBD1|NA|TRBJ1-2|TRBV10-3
TGTGCCATCAGGGTGGACAGGGACTATGGCTACACCTTC
CAIRVDRDYGYTF
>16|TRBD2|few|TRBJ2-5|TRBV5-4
TGTGCCAGCAGCACGGGACTAGCGGGGGTCGGAGAGACCCAGTACTTC
CASSTGLAGVGETQYF
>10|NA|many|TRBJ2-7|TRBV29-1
TGCAGCGTTGGGGTAGGGGAGCAGTACTTC
CSVGVGEQYF
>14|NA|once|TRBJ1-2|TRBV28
TGTGCCAGCAGTTGGGGGGGAAGAAGTGGAGGCTACACCTTC
CASSWGGRSGGYTF
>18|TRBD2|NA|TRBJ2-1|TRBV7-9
TGTGCCAGCAGGCAGGGACTAGCGGGATACCAAAGGAACAATAAGCAGTTCTTC
CASRQGLAGYQRNNKQFF
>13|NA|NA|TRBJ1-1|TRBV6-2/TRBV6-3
TGTGCCAGCAGGAAAGGGTGGAACACTGAAGCTTTCTTT
CASRKGWNTEAFF
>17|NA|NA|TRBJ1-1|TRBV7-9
TGTGCCAGCAGCTTAGCGAGGCGGGGGGCAATGAACACTGAAGCTTTCTTT
CASSLARRGAMNTEAFF
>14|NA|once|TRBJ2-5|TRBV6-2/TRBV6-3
TGTGCCAGCAGTTACCAGTCATTCCAAGAGACCCAGTACTTC
CASSYQSFQETQYF
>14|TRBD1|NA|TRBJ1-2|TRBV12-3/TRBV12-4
TGTGCCAGCAGTGAACAGGGGGTTGGGTATGGCTACACCTTC
CASSEQGVGYGYTF
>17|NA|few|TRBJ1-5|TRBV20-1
TGCAGTGCTAGAGACGGGTCGAGGGGTCGGAGCAATCAGCCCCAGCATTTT
CSARDGSRGRSNQPQHF
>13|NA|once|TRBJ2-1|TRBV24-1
TGTGCCACCAGTGATTTGTCGGACAATGAGCAGTTCTTC
CATSDLSDNEQFF
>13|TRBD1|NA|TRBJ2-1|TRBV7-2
TGTGCCAGCAGGAGGACAGGGAGGAATGAGCAGTTCTTC
CASRRTGRNEQFF
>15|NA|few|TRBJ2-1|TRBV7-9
TGTGCCAGTCAAACCTCAGGACTCCCTAGAGATGAGCAGTTCTTC
CASQTSGLPRDEQFF
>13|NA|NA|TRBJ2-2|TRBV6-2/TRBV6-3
TGTGCCAGCAGTTACAACAGTGCCGGGGAGCTGTTTTTT
CASSYNSAGELFF